Described below is a single T cell receptor beta chain sequence and its context. The CDR3 consists of 16 residues. Germline assignment: CDR1 SGHDT and CDR2 YYEEEE. V shed 4 bases and J 3 bases; nucleotides not matched to a gene: 11. This entry comes from a study of blood T cell repertoires in COVID-19. Study at large: Samples came from the United States, Italy and Spain, spanning acute and convalescent COVID-19.

Libraries were prepared by immunoSEQ multiplex PCR; TCRdb keeps only in-frame clonotypes and omits some of them. The sample includes about 400,000 clones, 70% to 90% of them seen just once. This TCR was recovered from a woman aged 18 to 35 with acute COVID-19. Sample: PBMCs or T cells enriched from blood (not recorded which). The chain employs TRBV5-6 and TRBJ2-7, with 9 positions matching TRBD1. CDR3 in DNA: TGTGCCAGCAGCCAAAAAGGGACAGGGAAAGGCTACGAGCAGTACTTC. Its translation: CASSQKGTGKGYEQYF.